The clone carrying this T cell receptor beta chain was seen a few times. What it binds is unknown. This specimen belongs to a study of T cell responses to AZD1222 COVID-19 vaccine. Study overall: Combined were second doses at about 4 or about 12 weeks.

Study results and caveats: Donors, mostly white British, included more females; clonal diversity was possibly underestimated. Spike-specific TCR breadth rose after two AZD1222 doses, and depth rose as well.

CDR1 is SEHNR and CDR2 is FQNEAQ in the germline V gene (reference sequence). Trimming at V came to 5 bases and at J to 4 bases, leaving 7 bases not matched to a gene. The CDR3 is 14 amino acids. TCRdb's copy holds only in-frame clones and misses some; the assay was immunoSEQ multiplex PCR. This sample yields roughly 70,000 clones, of which roughly four fifths are seen a single time; around 5% belongs to the top ten. The chain carries TRBV7-9 and TRBJ2-5; 7 bases are shared with TRBD2. Sequencing was performed on peripheral blood, taken on day 0 of AZD1222 vaccination. The receptor was isolated from an adult in good health. The CDR3 DNA reads TGTGCCAGCAGCCCCAGGACTAGTACAGAGACCCAGTACTTC. As protein: CASSPRTSTETQYF. The full variable domain, rest sourced from reference TRBV7-9 and TRBJ2-5, is DTGVSQNPRHKITKRGQNVTFRCDPISEHNRLYWYRQTLGQGPEFLTYFQNEAQLEKSRLLSDRFSAERPKGSFSTLEIQRTEQGDSAMYLCASSPRTSTETQYFGPGTRLLVL.